The 4 T cell receptor beta chains below come from one sample, sequenced in a study of OX40 agonist ivuxolimab in advanced cancers. Repertoires were generated with immunoSEQ multiplex PCR, while TCRdb's copy carries only in-frame clones and drops some. The repertoire holds about 99,000 clones, about 96% seen once, with just over 2% in the top ten. Sequencing used CD4+ or CD8+ T cells sorted from blood, obtained in a trial of the OX40 agonist ivuxolimab. These receptors all come from an adult with an advanced solid tumor such as melanoma, head and neck, liver or kidney cancer.

This clone came up once. This chain connects TRBV7-8 to TRBJ2-4; 10 bases fit TRBD2. V shed 5 bases, J shed 15 bases, and the junction held 10 bases outside the gene matches. The CDR3 is 13 amino acids. CDR1 is SGHVS and CDR2 is FQNEAQ in the germline V gene. The CDR3 here is CASSRAAGGVVYF. The CDR3 region has the DNA TGTGCCAGCAGCCGTGCAGCGGGGGGGGTAGTGTACTTC.

The rearrangement links TRBV2 to TRBJ2-7; D ambiguous. V was clipped by 1 base and J by 2 bases, with 12 bases between them. The CDR3 has 15 residues. The germline V gene encodes CDR1 SNHLY and CDR2 FYNNEI. The CDR3 DNA reads TGTGCCAGCAGTGAAGGGCCAGGTTGGACCTACGAGCAGTACTTC. Protein sequence: CASSEGPGWTYEQYF. The full variable domain, completed using reference TRBV2 and TRBJ2-7, is EPEVTQTPSHQVTQMGQEVILRCVPISNHLYFYWYRQILGQKVEFLVSFYNNEISEKSEIFDDQFSVERPDGSNFTLKIRSTKLEDSAMYFCASSEGPGWTYEQYFGPGTRLTVT.

This clone was recorded only once. The V call is TRBV19, the J call TRBJ1-5; D is ambiguous. CDR1 and CDR2 (germline): LNHDA, SQIVND (reference sequence). V was clipped by 1 base and J by 0 bases, with 13 bases between them. CDR3 size: 17 residues. In DNA, the CDR3 is TGTGCCAGTAGTATAGGGCCTGTGGCCTATAGCAATCAGCCCCAGCATTTT. This translates into CASSIGPVAYSNQPQHF. The variable domain in full, with the rest retrieved from reference TRBV19 and TRBJ1-5, is DGGITQSPKYLFRKEGQNVTLSCEQNLNHDAMYWYRQDPGQGLRLIYYSQIVNDFQKGDIAEGYSVSREKKESFPLTVTSAQKNPTAFYLCASSIGPVAYSNQPQHFGDGTRLSIL.

This chain uses TRBV6-5 with TRBJ1-1, with D maybe TRBD1 (6 bases). This CDR3 region has 15 residues. V lost 5 bases, J lost 4 bases, and 17 bases lay in between. The germline V gene has CDR1 MNHEY and CDR2 SVGAGI. The CDR3 DNA sequence: TGTGCCAGCAGTCCTCGACAGGCTTCGGGCACTGAAGCTTTCTTT. Its protein is CASSPRQASGTEAFF.